These 10 T cell receptor beta chains originate from one sample sequenced in a study of T cell repertoires in cytomegalovirus infection. TCRdb re-analysed the reads in MiXCR, keeping a single row per CDR3 protein. The data show a few hundred thousand distinct CDR3 sequences, approximately 40% seen once. Their antigens are not known. The starting material was cultured PBMCs, obtained from culture after CMV antigen stimulation. Every receptor here comes from a human donor in good health (CMV status not recorded). Some clones in this sample may be carry-over from other donors' samples.

The chain has TRBV15 and TRBJ1-5; tentatively, D is TRBD1 (5 bases). Looked up from germline, CDR1 is LNHNV and CDR2 is YYDKDF (reference sequence). The CDR3 covers 17 residues. With 0 bases removed from V and 5 bases from J, the gap between germline ends came to 17 bases. For the CDR3, the DNA is TGTGCCACCAGCAGAGATCAAGGAAGGGAAGGGGATCAGCCCCAGCATTTT. Its translation: CATSRDQGREGDQPQHF.

The chain recombines TRBV12-3 or TRBV12-4 with TRBJ2-1; tentative D call: TRBD2 (6 bases). V lost 7 bases to trimming and J lost 8 bases, with 12 bases between them. The CDR3 contains 12 residues. CDR3 sequence (DNA): TGTGCCAGCACACTAGCAAGCGATGAGCAGTTCTTC. Residues: CASTLASDEQFF.

The CDR3 DNA follows: TGTGCCAGCAATATAGGGAGGGTCCTCGAGCAGTACTTC. This codes for CASNIGRVLEQYF. The chain is built from TRBV6-2 or TRBV6-3 and TRBJ2-7, with 7 nucleotides matching TRBD2. The CDR3 length is 13 residues. Germline V CDR1 and CDR2: MNHEY, SVGEGT. The V and J ends lost 7 bases and 6 bases, in that order; junction bases with no gene match: 9.

This clonotype was counted a few times. V gene TRBV7-2 combines with J gene TRBJ2-2; maybe TRBD1 (6 bases). The V gene lost 4 bases and the J gene lost 5 bases, with 8 bases spanning the gap. The CDR3 totals 13 residues. Germline CDR1 reads SGHTA; CDR2 reads FQGNSA. CDR3 bases: TGTGCCAGCAGCTCAGGGGTGACCGGGGAGCTGTTTTTT. It yields the protein CASSSGVTGELFF.

The chain is built from TRBV2 and TRBJ2-3; a possible D gene is TRBD1 (6 bases). This CDR3 has 14 residues. CDR1 is SNHLY and CDR2 is FYNNEI in the germline V gene. V lost 5 bases and J 2 bases, leaving 11 bases between the germline ends. CDR3 in amino acids: CASSQDSVTDTQYF. The CDR3 nucleotides read TGTGCCAGCAGTCAGGACAGCGTCACAGATACGCAGTATTTT.

This clonotype showed up just a few times. V usage is TRBV7-2 and J usage is TRBJ2-5, with D unresolved. This CDR3 has 12 amino acids. Germline CDR1 reads SGHTA; CDR2 reads FQGNSA. V lost 5 bases and J lost 3, with 7 bases in between. The CDR3 coding sequence is TGTGCCAGCAGCCGACCGGAAGAGACCCAGTACTTC. It is translated as CASSRPEETQYF. The full variable domain, completed using reference TRBV7-2 and TRBJ2-5, is GAGVSQSPSNKVTEKGKDVELRCDPISGHTALYWYRQSLGQGLEFLIYFQGNSAPDKSGLPSDRFSAERTGGSVSTLTIQRTQQEDSAVYLCASSRPEETQYFGPGTRLLVL.

The chain uses TRBV27 and TRBJ1-2; D gene unclear. Looked up from germline, CDR1 is MNHEY and CDR2 is SMNVEV (reference sequence). The CDR3 length is 14 residues. V gave up 5 bases and J gave up 6 bases, with 16 bases separating them. CDR3 sequence reads: CASSARGSSDGYTF. The CDR3 bases are TGTGCCAGCAGTGCCCGGGGATCGTCAGATGGCTACACCTTC.

This clonotype has just a few counts. The J gene is TRBJ2-7, the V gene TRBV6-1; maybe TRBD1 (5 bases). The germline CDR1 and CDR2 sequences are MNHNS and SASEGT. The CDR3 extends over 13 amino acids. V lost 8 bases to trimming and J lost 8 bases, with 19 bases between them. The CDR3 here is CASHQGAPGKQYF. The CDR3 coding sequence is TGTGCCAGCCACCAGGGTGCCCCTGGTAAGCAGTACTTC.

The chain carries TRBV6-6 and TRBJ2-2; possible D gene TRBD1, 6 bases. Germline V gives CDR1 MNHNY, CDR2 SVGAGI (reference sequence). The CDR3 runs to 14 residues. V lost 6 bases to trimming and J lost 6 bases, with 14 bases between them. CDR3 coding DNA: TGTGCCAGCAGCCTCAGGGGAACCCCCGGGGAGCTGTTTTTT. This gives the protein CASSLRGTPGELFF.

The J gene is TRBJ2-5, the V gene TRBV5-3; D possibly corresponds to TRBD1 (6 bases). TRBV5-3 is an ORF; its function is uncertain. Trimming shortened V by 8 bases and J by 3 bases, and 17 bases separated the two germline ends. The CDR3 is 14 residues long. CDR3 region: CASNLDSLKETQYF. Here the CDR3 DNA reads TGTGCCAGCAACCTGGACAGCCTTAAAGAGACCCAGTACTTC.